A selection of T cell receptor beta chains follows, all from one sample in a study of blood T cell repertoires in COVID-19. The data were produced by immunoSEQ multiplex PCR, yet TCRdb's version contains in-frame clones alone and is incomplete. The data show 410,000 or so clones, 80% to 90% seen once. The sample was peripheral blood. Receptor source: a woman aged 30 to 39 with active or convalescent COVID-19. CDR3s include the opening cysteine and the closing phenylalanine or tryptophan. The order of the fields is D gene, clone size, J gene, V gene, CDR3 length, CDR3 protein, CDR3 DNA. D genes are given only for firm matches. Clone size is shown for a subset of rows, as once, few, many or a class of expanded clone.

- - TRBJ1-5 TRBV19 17 CASSTPDSEISNQPQHF TGTGCCAGTAGTACCCCGGACAGCGAGATTAGCAATCAGCCCCAGCATTTT
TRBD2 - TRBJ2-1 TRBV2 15 CASSKTSGGNNEQFF TGTGCCAGCAGTAAAACTAGCGGGGGGAACAATGAGCAGTTCTTC
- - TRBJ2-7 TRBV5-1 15 CASSLFPQGPYEQYF TGCGCCAGCAGCTTATTCCCCCAGGGCCCCTACGAGCAGTACTTC
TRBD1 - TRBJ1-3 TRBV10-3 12 CASGTDGNTIYF TGTGCCAGCGGGACAGACGGAAACACCATATATTTT
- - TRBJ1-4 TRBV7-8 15 CASSAAGPPSEKLFF TGTGCCAGCAGCGCCGCGGGACCGCCTTCTGAAAAACTGTTTTTT
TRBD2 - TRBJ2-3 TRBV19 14 CASSRGLEADTQYF TGTGCCAGTAGTAGGGGACTAGAGGCAGATACGCAGTATTTT
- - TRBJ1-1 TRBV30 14 CAWSFLGWDTEAFF TGTGCCTGGAGTTTCCTAGGATGGGACACTGAAGCTTTCTTT
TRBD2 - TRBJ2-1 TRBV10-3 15 CAISESNSGRNEQFF TGTGCCATCAGTGAGTCCAATAGCGGGAGAAATGAGCAGTTCTTC
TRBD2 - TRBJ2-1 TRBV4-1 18 CASSQLGTSGLDYNEQFF TGCGCCAGCAGCCAATTGGGGACTAGCGGGTTGGACTACAATGAGCAGTTCTTC
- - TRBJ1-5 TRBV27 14 CASSPGSGGQPQHF TGTGCCAGCAGTCCGGGGTCCGGCGGTCAGCCCCAGCATTTT
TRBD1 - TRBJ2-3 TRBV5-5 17 CASSLLGQEVGADTQYF TGTGCCAGCAGCTTGCTAGGACAGGAGGTAGGGGCAGATACGCAGTATTTT
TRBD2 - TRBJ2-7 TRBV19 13 CATGEGPKNEQYF TGTGCCACCGGGGAGGGCCCGAAGAACGAGCAGTACTTC
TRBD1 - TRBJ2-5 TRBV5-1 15 CASSTTGDAVETQYF TGCGCCAGCAGCACTACAGGGGATGCAGTGGAGACCCAGTACTTC
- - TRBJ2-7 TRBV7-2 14 CASSLTGDSYEQYF TGTGCCAGCAGCTTAACTGGTGACTCCTACGAGCAGTACTTC
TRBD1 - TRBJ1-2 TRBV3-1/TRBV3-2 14 CASSQRGQGGGYTF TGTGCCAGCAGCCAACGGGGACAGGGTGGCGGCTACACCTTC
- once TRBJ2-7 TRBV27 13 CASSQGIVYEQYF TGTGCCAGCAGTCAGGGGATTGTCTACGAGCAGTACTTC
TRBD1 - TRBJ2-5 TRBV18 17 CASSPQLKTGMGETQYF TGTGCCAGCTCACCTCAGCTGAAGACAGGGATGGGCGAGACCCAGTACTTC
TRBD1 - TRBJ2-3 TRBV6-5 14 CASTWTGSTDTQYF TGTGCCAGCACCTGGACAGGGTCCACAGATACGCAGTATTTT
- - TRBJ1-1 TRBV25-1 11 CASSGVGEAFF TGTGCCAGCTCAGGGGTTGGTGAAGCTTTCTTT
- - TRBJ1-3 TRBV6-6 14 CASSYSNNQGTIYF TGTGCCAGCAGTTACTCGAATAACCAGGGTACCATATATTTT
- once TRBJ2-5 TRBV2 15 CASSSRGGLLETQYF TGTGCCAGCAGCTCTAGGGGGGGGCTTTTGGAGACCCAGTACTTC
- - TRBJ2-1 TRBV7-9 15 CASSFDRSPYNEQFF TGTGCCAGCAGCTTTGACAGGTCCCCCTACAATGAGCAGTTCTTC
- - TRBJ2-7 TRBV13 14 CASSLTRGSYEQYF TGTGCCAGCAGCTTAACAAGGGGCTCCTACGAGCAGTACTTC
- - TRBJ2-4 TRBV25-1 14 CASTGQMVKNIQYF TGTGCCAGCACCGGACAGATGGTCAAAAACATTCAGTACTTC
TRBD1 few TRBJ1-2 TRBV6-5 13 CASRNRGANGYTF TGTGCCAGCAGAAACAGGGGAGCCAATGGCTACACCTTC
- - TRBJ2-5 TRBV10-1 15 CASSPYTGYQETQYF TGCGCCAGCAGCCCTTACACAGGGTACCAAGAGACCCAGTACTTC
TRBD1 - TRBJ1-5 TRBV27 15 CASSLSTGSNQPQHF TGTGCCAGCAGTTTATCGACAGGGAGCAATCAGCCCCAGCATTTT
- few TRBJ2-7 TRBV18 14 CASSPSVVHDEQYF TGTGCCAGCTCACCAAGCGTCGTGCATGACGAGCAGTACTTC
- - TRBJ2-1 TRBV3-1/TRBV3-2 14 CASSLRGSNNEQFF TGTGCCAGCAGCCTAAGGGGGAGTAACAATGAGCAGTTCTTC
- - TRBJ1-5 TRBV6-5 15 CASRVDSHSNQPQHF TGTGCCAGCAGAGTGGACAGCCATAGCAATCAGCCCCAGCATTTT
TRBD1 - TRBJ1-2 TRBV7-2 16 CASSPFFGQGAYGYTF TGTGCCAGCAGCCCGTTCTTTGGACAGGGAGCATATGGCTACACCTTC
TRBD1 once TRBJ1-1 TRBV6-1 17 CASSEQLYRGLDTEAFF TGTGCCAGCAGTGAACAGCTGTACAGGGGGTTGGACACTGAAGCTTTCTTT
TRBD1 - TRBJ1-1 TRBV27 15 CASSSRTGRETEAFF TGTGCCAGCAGTTCTCGGACAGGGAGGGAAACTGAAGCTTTCTTT
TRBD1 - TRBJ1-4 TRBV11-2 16 CASSSGTGTTNEKLFF TGTGCCAGCAGCTCAGGGACAGGCACAACTAATGAAAAACTGTTTTTT
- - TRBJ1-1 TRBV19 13 CASRQTGNTEAFF TGTGCCAGCAGGCAAACAGGAAACACTGAAGCTTTCTTT
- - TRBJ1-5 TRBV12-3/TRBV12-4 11 CASSTPQPQHF TGTGCCAGCAGTACTCCCCAGCCCCAGCATTTT
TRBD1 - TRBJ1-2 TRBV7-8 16 CASSYTPTGEVYGYTF TGTGCCAGCAGCTACACCCCGACAGGGGAGGTTTATGGCTACACCTTC
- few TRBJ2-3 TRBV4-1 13 CASRYDRFDTQYF TGCGCCAGCAGATACGACAGGTTCGATACGCAGTATTTT
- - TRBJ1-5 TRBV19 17 CASSRNRGARGNQPQHF TGTGCCAGTAGTCGGAATAGGGGCGCCAGAGGCAATCAGCCCCAGCATTTT
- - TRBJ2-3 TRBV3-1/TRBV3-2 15 CASSQAQIAADTQYF TGTGCCAGCAGCCAAGCCCAGATAGCGGCGGATACGCAGTATTTT
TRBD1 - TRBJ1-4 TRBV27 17 CASSLSVRGTANEKLFF TGTGCCAGCAGTTTATCGGTCAGGGGGACAGCTAATGAAAAACTGTTTTTT
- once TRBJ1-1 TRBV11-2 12 CASSSYYSEAFF TGTGCCAGCAGCTCCTATTATTCTGAAGCTTTCTTT
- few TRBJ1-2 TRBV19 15 CASSVGAGNNYGYTF TGTGCCAGTAGTGTAGGGGCAGGCAATAACTATGGCTACACCTTC
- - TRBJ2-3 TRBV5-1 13 CASTLTGEDTQYF TGCGCCAGCACCCTCACCGGGGAGGATACGCAGTATTTT
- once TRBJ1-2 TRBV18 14 CASSPPGLLDGYTF TGTGCCAGCTCACCGCCGGGACTCTTGGATGGCTACACCTTC
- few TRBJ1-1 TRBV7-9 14 CASSLQGGNTEAFF TGTGCCAGCAGCTTGCAGGGAGGAAACACTGAAGCTTTCTTT
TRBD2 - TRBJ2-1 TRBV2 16 CASSVRSGGPGNEQFF TGTGCCAGCAGTGTTCGTTCGGGGGGGCCCGGCAATGAGCAGTTCTTC
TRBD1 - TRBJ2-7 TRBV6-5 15 CASSTRQGGNYEQYF TGTGCCAGCAGTACCAGACAGGGGGGCAACTACGAGCAGTACTTC
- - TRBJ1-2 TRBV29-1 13 CSVREQNNYGYTF TGCAGCGTAAGAGAACAGAACAACTATGGCTACACCTTC
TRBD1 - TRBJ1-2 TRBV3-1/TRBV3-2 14 CASSQVEGAEGYTF TGTGCCAGCAGCCAAGTGGAGGGGGCGGAGGGCTACACCTTC
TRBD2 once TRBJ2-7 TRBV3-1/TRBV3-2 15 CASSRQRGSSYEQYF TGTGCCAGCAGCCGCCAGCGGGGGAGCTCCTACGAGCAGTACTTC
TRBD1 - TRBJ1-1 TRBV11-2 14 CASSFGDRVTEAFF TGTGCCAGCAGCTTCGGGGACAGGGTTACTGAAGCTTTCTTT
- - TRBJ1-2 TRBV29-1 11 CSVLSLYGYTF TGCAGCGTTCTTTCCCTCTATGGCTACACCTTC
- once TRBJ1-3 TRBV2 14 CASSDPSSGNTIYF TGTGCCAGCAGCGATCCTAGCTCTGGAAACACCATATATTTT
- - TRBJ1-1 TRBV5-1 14 CASSLDGARTEAFF TGCGCCAGCAGCTTGGATGGGGCCAGGACTGAAGCTTTCTTT
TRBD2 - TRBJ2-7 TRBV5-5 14 CASSRGLAGYEQYF TGTGCCAGCAGCCGGGGACTAGCGGGATACGAGCAGTACTTC
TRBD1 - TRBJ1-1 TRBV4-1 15 CASSQEGTGNTEAFF TGCGCCAGCAGCCAAGAGGGGACAGGGAACACTGAAGCTTTCTTT
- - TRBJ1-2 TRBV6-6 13 CASIGEALRGYTF TGTGCCAGTATAGGGGAAGCATTGAGGGGCTACACCTTC
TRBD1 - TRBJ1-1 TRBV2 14 CASSPGQGSEEAFF TGTGCCAGCAGTCCAGGACAGGGGAGCGAGGAAGCTTTCTTT